A single sample gave rise to the 19 T cell receptor beta chains below, sequenced in a study of blood T cell repertoires in COVID-19. Libraries were prepared by immunoSEQ multiplex PCR; TCRdb keeps only in-frame clonotypes and omits some of them. The repertoire holds roughly 240,000 clones, with roughly 83% as singletons. The specimen sequenced was PBMCs or T cells enriched from blood (not recorded which). Receptors originate from a woman in her forties or fifties who had recovered from COVID-19.

The chain links TRBV9 to TRBJ1-5, with TRBD1 as a possible D gene (5 bases). V gave up 7 bases and J gave up 0 bases, with 14 bases separating them. The CDR3 length is 15 residues. In germline, CDR1 is SGDLS, CDR2 YYNGEE. The CDR3 DNA follows: TGTGCCAGCTCCCAAGGGGAAAATAGCAATCAGCCCCAGCATTTT. This sequence encodes CASSQGENSNQPQHF.

This chain joins TRBV30 and TRBJ1-5, with D unclear. Trimming stripped 1 base from V and 3 bases from J, with 7 bases between. CDR1 and CDR2 (germline): GTSNPN, SVGIG (reference sequence). The CDR3 spans 13 residues. The CDR3 DNA reads TGTGCCTGGAGTGACGGGTTCAATCAGCCCCAGCATTTT. Protein sequence: CAWSDGFNQPQHF.

The V and J genes are TRBV30 and TRBJ1-1, with 10 bases identical to TRBD1. The CDR3 is 12 amino acids. Germline V gene lookup returns CDR1 GTSNPN and CDR2 SVGIG (reference sequence). V shed 4 bases and J 8 bases; nucleotides not matched to a gene: 4. CDR3 region: CAWIKGQGEAFF. The CDR3 DNA reads TGTGCCTGGATCAAGGGACAGGGGGAAGCTTTCTTT.

This sequence joins TRBV4-1 and TRBJ1-5, with D possibly being TRBD1 (5 bases). CDR3 length equals 16 residues. Germline V gene data show CDR1 as MGHRA and CDR2 as YSYEKL. Trimming cost V 0 bases and J 6 bases, with 15 bases left between them. The CDR3 sequence is CASSQENGRVLQPQHF. The CDR3 DNA sequence: TGCGCCAGCAGCCAAGAAAATGGCAGGGTCCTTCAGCCCCAGCATTTT.

The chain employs TRBV6-5 and TRBJ1-5; D not certain. This CDR3 is 12 amino acids long. The germline V gene encodes CDR1 MNHEY and CDR2 SVGAGI. V lost 6 bases and J lost 3, with 6 bases in between. This CDR3 reads CASRLYNQPQHF. In DNA, the CDR3 is TGTGCCAGCAGATTGTACAATCAGCCCCAGCATTTT.

This chain uses TRBV5-1 with TRBJ2-7; TRBD1 aligns across 8 bases. V shed 4 bases, J shed 2 bases, and the junction held 8 bases outside the gene matches. The V gene's germline CDR1 is SGHRS and CDR2 YFSETQ. This CDR3 is 15 amino acids long. In nucleotides, the CDR3 is TGCGCCAGCAGCCCCTCAGGACAGGGCCCCTACGAGCAGTACTTC. Translating gives CASSPSGQGPYEQYF.

The chain is built from TRBV7-2 and TRBJ2-5, with a possible D match to TRBD1 (7 bases). V dropped 1 base and J dropped 4 bases, with 13 bases sitting between them. The CDR3 spans 15 residues. Germline V gives CDR1 SGHTA, CDR2 FQGNSA. CDR3 protein: CASSLVTGDRETQYF. CDR3 nucleotide sequence: TGTGCCAGCAGCTTAGTTACGGGGGACAGAGAGACCCAGTACTTC.

This clone was detected only a few times. The chain combines TRBV18 with TRBJ2-1, with a possible D match to TRBD1 (6 bases). Between the trimmed V and J ends, which lost 3 bases and 7 bases, there was a span of 10 bases. CDR1 and CDR2 (germline): KGHSH, LQKENI. CDR3 size: 13 residues. CDR3 protein: CASSPGQVNEQFF. The CDR3 DNA sequence: TGTGCCAGCTCACCGGGACAAGTTAATGAGCAGTTCTTC. Complete variable domain (other parts from reference TRBV18 and TRBJ2-1): NAGVMQNPRHLVRRRGQEARLRCSPMKGHSHVYWYRQLPEEGLKFMVYLQKENIIDESGMPKERFSAEFPKEGPSILRIQQVVRGDSAAYFCASSPGQVNEQFFGPGTRLTVL.

The rearrangement joins TRBV6-2 or TRBV6-3 to TRBJ2-7; D possibly corresponds to TRBD1 (6 bases). Germline lookup yields CDR1 MNHEY and CDR2 SVGEGT. V gave up 1 base and J gave up 0 bases, with 16 bases separating them. The CDR3 is 17 amino acids. The CDR3 reads CASSYYLRDTYSYEQYF. CDR3 DNA sequence: TGTGCCAGCAGTTACTACCTCCGGGACACTTACTCCTACGAGCAGTACTTC.

This clone was recorded a few times. The gene calls are TRBV29-1 and TRBJ1-2; possibly TRBD1 for D (5 bases). The germline V gene encodes CDR1 SQVTM and CDR2 ANQGSEA. CDR3 length: 10 residues. The CDR3 loop is CSGGTDGYTF. The CDR3 DNA is TGCAGTGGGGGGACGGATGGCTACACCTTC.

Concerning this clone itself: Other DNA sequences in the sample encode the same CDR3. The chain employs TRBV12-3 or TRBV12-4 and TRBJ2-7, with D perhaps TRBD1 (6 bases). V was clipped by 3 bases and J by 2 bases, with 8 bases between them. This CDR3 has 13 residues. The CDR3 reads CASSLDSPYEQYF. CDR3 coding DNA: TGTGCCAGCAGTTTGGACAGCCCCTACGAGCAGTACTTC.

This chain links TRBV19 with TRBJ1-2; 7 bases line up with TRBD1. The CDR3 is 13 residues long. Germline V gene lookup returns CDR1 LNHDA and CDR2 SQIVND (reference sequence). Trimming removed 4 bases from V and 8 bases from J; junction bases left unmatched: 7. The CDR3 nucleotides read TGTGCCAGTAGTACAGACAGGGTCTGGGGCTACACCTTC. Translation gives CASSTDRVWGYTF.

The rearrangement uses TRBV5-1 and TRBJ2-1, with D uncertain. With 0 bases removed from V and 2 bases from J, the gap between germline ends came to 9 bases. Germline CDR1 is SGHRS and CDR2 is YFSETQ. There are 15 residues in the CDR3. CDR3: CASSLVQQTYNEQFF. CDR3 bases: TGCGCCAGCAGCTTGGTCCAACAAACCTACAATGAGCAGTTCTTC.

The chain recombines TRBV2 with TRBJ1-4; possible D gene TRBD1, 5 bases. The CDR3 extends over 12 amino acids. Germline-derived CDR1 and CDR2 are SNHLY and FYNNEI. V was shortened by 5 bases and J by 8 bases, with 9 bases between the two germline ends. CDR3 nucleotide sequence: TGTGCCAGCAGTTTTCAGGGAGAAAAACTGTTTTTT. Protein: CASSFQGEKLFF.

The chain has TRBV4-3 and TRBJ2-5; TRBD1 is a possible D gene (5 bases). Germline V gene lookup returns CDR1 LGHNA and CDR2 YSLEER. V was clipped by 1 base and J by 4 bases, with 10 bases between them. CDR3 length equals 14 residues. CDR3 amino acids: CASSQAGIGETQYF. The CDR3 DNA follows: TGCGCCAGCAGCCAAGCAGGGATTGGAGAGACCCAGTACTTC.

This chain connects TRBV3-1 (or the pseudogene TRBV3-2) to TRBJ2-1; 15 bases fit TRBD2. Germline lookup yields CDR1 LGHDT and CDR2 YNNKEL (reference sequence). The CDR3 loop spans 20 amino acids. V dropped 3 bases and J dropped 2; count of bases not matched to a gene: 11. CDR3 bases: TGTGCCAGCAGCCATTACATGGGACTAGCGGGAGGACGGACCTACAATGAGCAGTTCTTC. Residues: CASSHYMGLAGGRTYNEQFF.

This chain links TRBV7-2 with TRBJ1-5; D possibly corresponds to TRBD1 (5 bases). The V end lost 4 bases, the J end lost 1 base, and 8 bases lay between the germline ends. Germline V CDR1 and CDR2: SGHTA, FQGNSA. The CDR3 is made up of 14 amino acids. Here the CDR3 reads CASSWTPSNQPQHF. The CDR3 nucleotides read TGTGCCAGCAGCTGGACACCCAGCAATCAGCCCCAGCATTTT. The whole variable domain, filled in from reference TRBV7-2 and TRBJ1-5, reads GAGVSQSPSNKVTEKGKDVELRCDPISGHTALYWYRQSLGQGLEFLIYFQGNSAPDKSGLPSDRFSAERTGGSVSTLTIQRTQQEDSAVYLCASSWTPSNQPQHFGDGTRLSIL.

In the case of this clone: The junction does not match germline at one end; this may be a read error. V usage is TRBV15 and J usage is TRBJ1-2; D is perhaps TRBD1 (6 bases). The CDR3 has 12 amino acids. In germline, CDR1 is LNHNV, CDR2 YYDKDF (reference sequence). Here the CDR3 DNA reads TGTGCCACCAGCAAGGGGGACTACGGCTACACCTTC. This sequence encodes CATSKGDYGYTF.

V is TRBV28 and J is TRBJ2-1, with 12 bases matching TRBD2. Germline V lookup: CDR1 MDHEN, CDR2 SYDVKM. Unmatched junction bases numbered 5, after V lost 6 bases and J lost 5 bases. This CDR3 spans 15 amino acids. The CDR3 DNA reads as TGTGCCAGCAGGCCCCGGACTAGCGGGGACAATGAGCAGTTCTTC. The encoded protein is CASRPRTSGDNEQFF.